This is a list of T cell receptor beta chains from one sample in a study of blood T cell repertoires in COVID-19. Profiled with immunoSEQ multiplex PCR; TCRdb holds only in-frame clones, not every one. The profile shows 200,000 or so clones, around nine tenths of them singletons. Sample: peripheral blood. These receptors all stem from a woman aged 55-70 years with acute or convalescent COVID-19. CDR3s include the opening cysteine and the closing phenylalanine or tryptophan. D genes are given only for firm matches. Some rows mark clone size as missing; the rest say once, few, many or name a class of expanded clone.

NA	TRBV10-1	NA	CASSTSGVRDTQYF
TRBD1	TRBV4-1	NA	CASSQVGTGDTGELFF
NA	TRBV15	NA	CATSRDRTTNEKLFF
NA	TRBV27	NA	CASSFLPRGGQTQYF
TRBD1	TRBV19	NA	CASDITGVGNQPQHF
NA	TRBV30	NA	CAWRFRSNYGYTF
NA	TRBV13	NA	CASSLSPTLKQVLDEQFF
TRBD2	TRBV30	once	CAWTKSSGRALGSYEQYF
NA	TRBV2	NA	CASIDSYFTEAFF
NA	TRBV9	NA	CASSGRQGANTEAFF
TRBD1	TRBV6-6	NA	CASRRTGVGYNSPLHF
NA	TRBV11-2	NA	CASSLVRGTEQFF
TRBD1	TRBV30	NA	CAWKDRGWNTEAFF